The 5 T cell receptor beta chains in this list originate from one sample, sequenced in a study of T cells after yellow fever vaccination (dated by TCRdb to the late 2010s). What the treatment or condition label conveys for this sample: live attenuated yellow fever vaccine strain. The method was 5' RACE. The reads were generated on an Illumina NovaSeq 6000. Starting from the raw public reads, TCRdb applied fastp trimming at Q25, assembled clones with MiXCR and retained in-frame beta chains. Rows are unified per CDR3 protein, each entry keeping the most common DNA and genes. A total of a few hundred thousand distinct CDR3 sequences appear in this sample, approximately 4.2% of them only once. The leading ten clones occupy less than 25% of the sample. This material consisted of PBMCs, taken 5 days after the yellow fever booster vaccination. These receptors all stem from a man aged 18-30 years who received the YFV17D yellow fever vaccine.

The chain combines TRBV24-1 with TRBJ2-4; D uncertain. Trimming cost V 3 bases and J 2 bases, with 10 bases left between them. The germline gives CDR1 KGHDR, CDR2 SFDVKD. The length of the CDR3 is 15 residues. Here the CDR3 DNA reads TGTGCCACCAGTGATGGGCTCGACCCCAAAAACATTCAGTACTTC. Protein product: CATSDGLDPKNIQYF.

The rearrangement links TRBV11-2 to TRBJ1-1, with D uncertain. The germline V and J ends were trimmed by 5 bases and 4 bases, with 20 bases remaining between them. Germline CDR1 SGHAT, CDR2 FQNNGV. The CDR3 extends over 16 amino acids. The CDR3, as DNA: TGTGCCAGCAGCCTTATCCGAGGCACGTCAGGCACTGAAGCTTTCTTT. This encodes CASSLIRGTSGTEAFF. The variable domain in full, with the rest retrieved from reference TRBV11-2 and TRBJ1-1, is EAGVAQSPRYKIIEKRQSVAFWCNPISGHATLYWYQQILGQGPKLLIQFQNNGVVDDSQLPKDRFSAERLKGVDSTLKIQPAKLEDSAVYLCASSLIRGTSGTEAFFGQGTRLTVV.

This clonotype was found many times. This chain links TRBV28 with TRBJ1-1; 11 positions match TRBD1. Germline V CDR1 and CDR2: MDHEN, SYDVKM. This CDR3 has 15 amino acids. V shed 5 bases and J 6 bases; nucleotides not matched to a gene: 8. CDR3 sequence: CASSPPGQGGPEAFF. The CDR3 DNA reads TGTGCCAGCAGTCCCCCGGGACAGGGGGGCCCTGAAGCTTTCTTT.

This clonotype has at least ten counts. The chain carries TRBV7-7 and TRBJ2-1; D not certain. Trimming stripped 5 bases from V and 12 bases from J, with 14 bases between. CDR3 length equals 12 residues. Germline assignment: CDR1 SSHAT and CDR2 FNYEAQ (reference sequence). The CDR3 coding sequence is TGTGCCAGCAGCCCCACGGGCGGAGTGCAGTTCTTC. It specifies CASSPTGGVQFF.

CDR3 nucleotides: TGTGCCAGCAGCCCTAGTTACTATATGAACACTGAAGCTTTCTTT. Amino acid sequence: CASSPSYYMNTEAFF. V gene TRBV11-2 combines with J gene TRBJ1-1; D gene uncertain. Per the germline V gene, CDR1 is SGHAT and CDR2 is FQNNGV. Trimming left V 5 bases short and J 0 bases short, with 13 bases between. This CDR3 is 15 amino acids long. Drawing the rest from reference TRBV11-2 and TRBJ1-1, the complete variable domain is EAGVAQSPRYKIIEKRQSVAFWCNPISGHATLYWYQQILGQGPKLLIQFQNNGVVDDSQLPKDRFSAERLKGVDSTLKIQPAKLEDSAVYLCASSPSYYMNTEAFFGQGTRLTVV.